Below, 12 T cell receptor beta chains from the same sample are listed, as sequenced in a study of blood T cell repertoires in COVID-19 (TCRdb year 2020). The library was produced with the immunoSEQ multiplex PCR assay. The clones in this table, taken by TCRdb from immuneACCESS, are in-frame only. Not every clone is retained; where verified, under half of the shortfall comes from an unresolved V gene, and the cause of the rest is unknown. The sample includes approximately 39,000 clones, with around 87% observed a single time. The top ten hold around 24% of the sample. Input material: peripheral blood. Receptor source: a man aged 45 to 65 with active or convalescent COVID-19.

The genes are TRBV6-5 and TRBJ1-1; maybe TRBD1 (5 bases). The V end lost 6 bases, the J end lost 2 bases, and 13 bases lay between the germline ends. The germline V gene encodes CDR1 MNHEY and CDR2 SVGAGI. CDR3 length equals 14 residues. The CDR3 region is CASSSRAPNTEAFF. In DNA form, the CDR3 reads TGTGCCAGCAGCTCCAGGGCACCTAACACTGAAGCTTTCTTT.

The chain joins TRBV27 to TRBJ2-7; TRBD2 matches 11 bases. The CDR3 consists of 17 residues. V gave up 4 bases and J gave up 4 bases; unmatched junction bases: 12. Germline CDR1 is MNHEY and CDR2 is SMNVEV (reference sequence). For the CDR3, the DNA is TGTGCCAGCAGTTCAGCACCTACTAGCGGGAGAATGTACGAGCAGTACTTC. Translation gives CASSSAPTSGRMYEQYF.

The J gene is TRBJ2-1, the V gene TRBV7-9; possible D gene TRBD2, 6 bases. CDR3 length: 16 residues. Germline V gene data show CDR1 as SEHNR and CDR2 as FQNEAQ (reference sequence). V was cut by 2 bases and J by 10 bases, with 21 bases left in between. CDR3 coding DNA: TGTGCCAGCAGCTTAACGGGACGACAACCACGGGGGGAGCAGTTCTTC. This translates into CASSLTGRQPRGEQFF.

The chain couples TRBV28 to TRBJ2-3; TRBD2 is a possible D gene (7 bases). V lost 5 bases to trimming and J lost 2 bases, with 29 bases between them. CDR3 length equals 20 residues. Looked up from germline, CDR1 is MDHEN and CDR2 is SYDVKM. CDR3 loop: CASSPPRAIGRGGPTDTQYF. The CDR3 DNA reads TGTGCCAGCAGTCCCCCCCGAGCCATTGGGCGCGGGGGCCCCACAGATACGCAGTATTTT.

The gene calls are TRBV5-1 and TRBJ2-1, with 8 bases matching TRBD1. The CDR3 extends over 15 amino acids. Trimming removed 4 bases from V and 9 bases from J; junction bases left unmatched: 12. The germline V gene encodes CDR1 SGHRS and CDR2 YFSETQ. The CDR3 DNA reads TGCGCCAGCAGCACAGGACAGGGCTTAAGTCGTGAGCAGTTCTTC. It encodes CASSTGQGLSREQFF.

The chain carries TRBV4-1 and TRBJ1-3, with 9 bases that match TRBD1. V lost 4 bases, J lost 4 bases, and 2 bases stayed unmatched. Germline V CDR1 and CDR2: MGHRA, YSYEKL. The CDR3 runs 14 residues. The chain's CDR3 is CASSLGTGGNTIYF. The CDR3 nucleotides are TGCGCCAGCAGCCTTGGGACAGGGGGAAACACCATATATTTT.

The genes are TRBV27 and TRBJ2-7, with 7 bases that match TRBD1. V trimming: 7 bases; J trimming: 0 bases; junction bases outside the gene matches: 12. Germline CDR1 MNHEY, CDR2 SMNVEV (reference sequence). The CDR3 totals 16 residues. In DNA, the CDR3 is TGTGCCAGCACCAACCCCGGACAGGAGATCTCCTACGAGCAGTACTTC. It is translated as CASTNPGQEISYEQYF.

The chain links TRBV7-9 to TRBJ2-1, with a weak D call TRBD1 (6 bases). Germline-derived CDR1 and CDR2 are SEHNR and FQNEAQ (reference sequence). V lost 5 bases and J lost 12, with 17 bases in between. This CDR3 is 13 amino acids long. DNA for the CDR3: TGTGCCAGCAGCCGAGGACAGAGGTTAGGGCAGTTCTTC. Its translation is CASSRGQRLGQFF.

This clone has just one count. The V and J genes are TRBV7-3 and TRBJ2-1; TRBD2 matches 11 bases. Losses at the gene ends were 0 bases for V and 5 bases for J; bases not matched to a gene: 6. There are 17 residues in the CDR3. Germline CDR1 SGHTA, CDR2 FQGTGA. Here the CDR3 DNA reads TGTGCCAGCAGCTTAACCTTACTAGCGGGAGAGAACAATGAGCAGTTCTTC. This translates into CASSLTLLAGENNEQFF. The full variable domain, in which reference TRBV7-3 and TRBJ2-1 provide the parts outside the CDR3, is GAGVSQTPSNKVTEKGKYVELRCDPISGHTALYWYRQSLGQGPEFLIYFQGTGAADDSGLPNDRFFAVRPEGSVSTLKIQRTERGDSAVYLCASSLTLLAGENNEQFFGPGTRLTVL.

This chain connects TRBV30 to TRBJ2-4, with D perhaps matching TRBD1 (6 bases). The V and J ends lost 1 base and 0 bases respectively, with 13 bases between them. Germline V CDR1 and CDR2: GTSNPN, SVGIG (reference sequence). CDR3 length: 16 amino acids. The CDR3 spells CAWSGWPGEAKNIQYF. The CDR3 DNA reads TGTGCCTGGAGTGGGTGGCCAGGGGAAGCCAAAAACATTCAGTACTTC.

The CDR3 region is CASSLGLRGGYGYTF. In nucleotides, the CDR3 is TGTGCCAGCAGCTTAGGCCTCCGGGGTGGCTATGGCTACACCTTC. The chain joins TRBV13 to TRBJ1-2; unclear D gene. V was trimmed by 0 bases and J by 4 bases, leaving 12 bases between them. The CDR3 is 15 residues long. Per the germline V gene, CDR1 is PRHDT and CDR2 is FYEKMQ (reference sequence).

This clone was seen a handful of times. The chain joins TRBV10-3 to TRBJ2-3; weak D call: TRBD2 (5 bases). The CDR3 sequence is 15 residues long. Trimming took off 9 bases at V and 3 bases at J, with 19 bases between the two ends. Germline V gene lookup returns CDR1 ENHRY and CDR2 SYGVKD. As DNA, the CDR3 is TGTGCCATTGGACCTCGGGGAATCGAAACAGATACGCAGTATTTT. Amino acid sequence: CAIGPRGIETDTQYF.